Below, 21 T cell receptor beta chains from the same sample are listed, as sequenced in a study of shared clonotypes between healthy human individuals. Only CD45RO-negative cells positively selected for CCR7 counted as naive CD8 cells, so terminally differentiated effector memory CD45RA+ cells were excluded. The table came from immunoSEQ multiplex PCR; TCRdb's copy has only in-frame clones and leaves some out. This table holds about 1.9 million clones, just over 90% found once. The sample was naive CD8+ T cells from PBMCs. The receptor source for this set is a man aged 18 to 35 in good health. Some clones in this sample may be carry-over from other donors' samples.

The chain employs TRBV27 and TRBJ2-7; 8 bases agree with TRBD2. Per germline, CDR1 MNHEY and CDR2 SMNVEV (reference sequence). This CDR3 contains 17 residues. With V trimmed by 6 bases and J by 2 bases, 15 bases remained unmatched. In DNA form, the CDR3 reads TGTGCCAGCAGCCCCCACCGGGGGGGCATGCTCACCTACGAGCAGTACTTC. As protein: CASSPHRGGMLTYEQYF.

The chain combines TRBV19 with TRBJ2-7; 9 positions match TRBD1. CDR1 and CDR2 from the germline V gene are LNHDA and SQIVND (reference sequence). This CDR3 region has 15 residues. V trimming: 4 bases; J trimming: 3 bases; junction bases outside the gene matches: 7. The CDR3 sequence is CASSTAGQGRYEQYF. In DNA, the CDR3 is TGTGCCAGTAGTACGGCGGGACAGGGCCGCTACGAGCAGTACTTC. Combining the CDR3 with reference TRBV19 and TRBJ2-7 gives the whole variable domain DGGITQSPKYLFRKEGQNVTLSCEQNLNHDAMYWYRQDPGQGLRLIYYSQIVNDFQKGDIAEGYSVSREKKESFPLTVTSAQKNPTAFYLCASSTAGQGRYEQYFGPGTRLTVT.

The gene calls are TRBV29-1 and TRBJ2-1, with D possibly TRBD1 on 6 matching bases. This CDR3 has 12 amino acids. The germline V and J ends were trimmed by 7 bases and 8 bases, with 15 bases remaining between them. Germline V gene data show CDR1 as SQVTM and CDR2 as ANQGSEA. DNA of the CDR3: TGCAGCGGGGTCCTGGGGGCGGATGAGCAGTTCTTC. It translates to CSGVLGADEQFF.

The rearrangement joins TRBV28 to TRBJ1-2; TRBD1 is a possible D gene (5 bases). Germline lookup yields CDR1 MDHEN and CDR2 SYDVKM. CDR3 length: 16 residues. Trimming stripped 5 bases from V and 8 bases from J, with 24 bases between. The CDR3 region has the DNA TGTGCCAGCAGTCGCCCTCATGGTAGGGACTTGGGAGGCTACACCTTC. Amino acids: CASSRPHGRDLGGYTF.

The V and J genes are TRBV6-1 and TRBJ1-3, with 7 bases fitting TRBD1. CDR3 length: 18 amino acids. J was trimmed by 0 bases and V by 3 bases; bases with no gene match: 11. From germline, CDR1 is MNHNS and CDR2 SASEGT. The chain's CDR3 is CASSDRQGPKVSGNTIYF. The CDR3, as DNA: TGTGCCAGCAGTGATCGACAGGGTCCCAAGGTCTCTGGAAACACCATATATTTT.

This chain links TRBV5-1 with TRBJ2-1; TRBD1 aligns across 8 bases. The CDR3 is 15 residues long. Germline CDR1 is SGHRS and CDR2 is YFSETQ. V dropped 0 bases and J dropped 8; count of bases not matched to a gene: 7. The CDR3 reads CASSLGARGLDEQFF. The CDR3 DNA reads TGCGCCAGCAGCTTGGGGGCCAGGGGGCTTGATGAGCAGTTCTTC. The full variable domain, with the rest looked up from reference TRBV5-1 and TRBJ2-1, is KAGVTQTPRYLIKTRGQQVTLSCSPISGHRSVSWYQQTPGQGLQFLFEYFSETQRNKGNFPGRFSGRQFSNSRSEMNVSTLELGDSALYLCASSLGARGLDEQFFGPGTRLTVL.

This sequence joins TRBV29-1 and TRBJ2-7, with D uncertain. This CDR3 has 14 amino acids. The V and J ends lost 2 bases and 0 bases respectively, with 11 bases between them. Germline assignment: CDR1 SQVTM and CDR2 ANQGSEA. CDR3 loop: CSVEKDPSSYEQYF. CDR3 sequence (DNA): TGCAGCGTTGAAAAGGACCCGAGCTCCTACGAGCAGTACTTC.

CDR3 region: CASSQVPDSQETQYF. The CDR3 DNA sequence: TGTGCCAGCAGCCAAGTCCCGGACAGCCAAGAGACCCAGTACTTC. V usage is TRBV14 and J usage is TRBJ2-5, with D perhaps matching TRBD1 (6 bases). Germline V gene lookup returns CDR1 SGHDN and CDR2 FVKESK. CDR3 length: 15 residues. Trimming took off 1 base at V and 1 base at J, with 10 bases between the two ends.

V and J are TRBV7-9 and TRBJ2-7, with 8 bases lining up with TRBD1. CDR3 size: 16 residues. V dropped 5 bases and J dropped 3; count of bases not matched to a gene: 12. Per the germline V gene, CDR1 is SEHNR and CDR2 is FQNEAQ (reference sequence). CDR3 nucleotides: TGTGCCAGCAGCCTGTCTTTCCAGGGGGCAGGCTACGAGCAGTACTTC. Protein: CASSLSFQGAGYEQYF.

The chain links TRBV27 to TRBJ2-1, with 7 bases fitting TRBD1. V was clipped by 5 bases and J by 1 base; unmatched bases: 8. The germline CDR1 and CDR2 sequences are MNHEY and SMNVEV (reference sequence). This CDR3 spans 16 amino acids. The CDR3 loop is CASSPLRQGSYNEQFF. CDR3 coding DNA: TGTGCCAGCAGTCCACTCCGACAGGGTTCCTACAATGAGCAGTTCTTC.

The chain joins TRBV6-1 to TRBJ1-1, with TRBD1 matching over 8 bases. The CDR3 is made up of 14 amino acids. Unmatched junction bases numbered 7, after V lost 8 bases and J lost 2 bases. Per the germline V gene, CDR1 is MNHNS and CDR2 is SASEGT. The CDR3 region has the DNA TGTGCCAGCGGCGACAGGGGCCTTAACACTGAAGCTTTCTTT. This translates into CASGDRGLNTEAFF.

This chain uses TRBV9 with TRBJ1-2; 10 bases align to TRBD1. This CDR3 has 14 amino acids. V lost 4 bases to trimming and J lost 6 bases; unmatched junction nucleotides: 6. From germline, CDR1 is SGDLS and CDR2 YYNGEE. The CDR3 DNA follows: TGTGCCAGCAGCCCCAGACAGGGGGCGGATGGCTACACCTTC. This gives the protein CASSPRQGADGYTF.

The V call is TRBV6-5, the J call TRBJ1-1, with D unclear. Germline values: CDR1 MNHEY, CDR2 SVGAGI. V was clipped by 6 bases and J by 4 bases, with 15 bases between them. This CDR3 has 14 residues. Here the CDR3 DNA reads TGTGCCAGCAGCCCCCCGGGCTTTGGCACTGAAGCTTTCTTT. This translates into CASSPPGFGTEAFF.

V gene TRBV6-5 combines with J gene TRBJ2-7, with 10 bases identical to TRBD1. Germline V gene data show CDR1 as MNHEY and CDR2 as SVGAGI. The CDR3 length is 15 residues. Germline trimming cut 6 bases from V and 6 bases from J; bases unmatched to any gene: 11. CDR3 region: CASSQGGQGSGEQYF. The CDR3 region has the DNA TGTGCCAGCAGCCAGGGGGGACAGGGGTCGGGCGAGCAGTACTTC.

The gene calls are TRBV6-1 and TRBJ1-1; D unresolved. V was cut by 2 bases and J by 4 bases, with 14 bases left in between. Germline V gene data show CDR1 as MNHNS and CDR2 as SASEGT. The CDR3 sequence is 15 residues long. The CDR3 reads CASSESRSRGTEAFF. CDR3 bases: TGTGCCAGCAGTGAATCCCGCAGTCGGGGCACTGAAGCTTTCTTT.

This chain joins TRBV6-5 and TRBJ2-7, with D perhaps being TRBD1 or TRBD2 (5 bases each). V lost 7 bases and J 3 bases, leaving 13 bases between the germline ends. The CDR3 spans 13 residues. CDR1 is MNHEY, CDR2 SVGAGI, per germline. CDR3 residues: CASINGASYEQYF. CDR3 coding DNA: TGTGCCAGCATCAACGGGGCAAGCTACGAGCAGTACTTC.

With respect to this clone: This specimen includes other DNA sequences encoding the same CDR3. The rearrangement uses TRBV10-3 and TRBJ1-4; D ambiguous. This CDR3 is built from 15 residues. The germline gives CDR1 ENHRY, CDR2 SYGVKD. V dropped 2 bases and J dropped 0 bases, with 7 bases sitting between them. The DNA for the CDR3 is TGTGCCATCAGTGAGAGCCTTGCAACTAATGAAAAACTGTTTTTT. As protein: CAISESLATNEKLFF.

J is TRBJ1-2 and V is TRBV27; TRBD1 matches 10 bases. Germline V gene lookup returns CDR1 MNHEY and CDR2 SMNVEV (reference sequence). CDR3 size: 15 residues. Trimming at V came to 5 bases and at J to 4 bases, leaving 7 bases not matched to a gene. CDR3 residues: CASSPGTGDGYGYTF. The CDR3 region has the DNA TGTGCCAGCAGTCCCGGGACAGGGGATGGCTATGGCTACACCTTC.

A few counts support this clone. This chain links TRBV4-3 with TRBJ2-7; D gene unclear. This CDR3 contains 16 residues. Per the germline V gene, CDR1 is LGHNA and CDR2 is YSLEER. Trimming took off 0 bases at V and 2 bases at J, with 14 bases between the two ends. The CDR3 nucleotides read TGCGCCAGCAGCCAAGATCGAGCTACCACGACCTACGAGCAGTACTTC. This sequence encodes CASSQDRATTTYEQYF.

The V and J genes are TRBV7-9 and TRBJ2-7, with a possible D match to TRBD2 (5 bases). CDR1 SEHNR and CDR2 FQNEAQ come from the germline V gene (reference sequence). The length of the CDR3 is 15 residues. V lost 4 bases and J lost 6, with 19 bases in between. In DNA form, the CDR3 reads TGTGCCAGCAGCTCGAGACATGGGGAGTACCCCGAGCAGTACTTC. Translation gives CASSSRHGEYPEQYF.

The CDR3 here is CASSRASGTLIPYEQYF. CDR3 bases: TGCGCCAGCAGCCGTGCCTCCGGGACTCTCATTCCCTACGAGCAGTACTTC. The gene calls are TRBV4-1 and TRBJ2-7; the D gene is possibly TRBD2 (6 bases). The CDR3 consists of 17 residues. V was shortened by 4 bases and J by 2 bases, with 21 bases between the two germline ends. Germline values: CDR1 MGHRA, CDR2 YSYEKL.